The subject of this entry is one T cell receptor beta chain. Its antigen is not yet known. Base qualities are not at hand, and no much larger clone is one base apart. The data derive from a study of blood T cell repertoires in COVID-19 (dated by TCRdb to about 2020). About the full investigation: Samples covering the acute and convalescent phases of COVID-19 were provided by collaborators in the United States, Italy and Spain. The material from the prospective study consisted of cDNA or gDNA derived from T cells, B-cell-depleted T cells, or PBMCs. The dataset comprised deeply sampled blood TCRbeta repertoires from subjects exposed to, actively infected with, or recovered from COVID-19. The repertoires were made available in a free public database intended to serve as a resource for research on the immune response to SARS-CoV-2. The samples were drawn from two sources: the first 160 participants of the ongoing ImmuneRACE study, and fewer than 1,500 subjects contributed by 6 global collaborators. The sample metadata nearly always contained a de-identified subject ID, COVID-19 status, age in years and sex. Where available, HLA class I and class II types were obtained from metadata supplied by the sample provider rather than from assay-based typing.

V and J are trimmed by 3 bases and 4 bases, and the gene matches miss 3 bases of the junction. Looking up the germline V gene yields CDR1 SGHRS and CDR2 YFSETQ. The CDR3 starts with the cysteine, ends with the phenylalanine, and has 13 residues. Only CDR3 DNA is held: 39 bases, read in frame from base 1. The collaborating institutions used their own protocols to collect whole blood in K2EDTA tubes. For TCRbeta analysis, collaborator samples were shipped as frozen whole blood, as isolated PBMCs, or as DNA extracted from either sample type. The immunoSEQ Assay, a bias-controlled multiplex PCR, was used to amplify TCRbeta CDR3 regions from genomic DNA. In the paper's pipeline: Within the assay, amplification of reference gene primers was used to estimate how many nucleated cells each sample contained. To quantify the absolute abundance of each unique TCRbeta CDR3 rearrangement, sequence reads were collapsed and filtered. For each sample, productive Simpson clonality was calculated as the square root of Simpson's diversity index over productive rearrangements. Entries here come from immuneACCESS through TCRdb and include only in-frame sequences with V and J called. Some clones fail to appear in such tables; in the studies checked, an unresolved V gene covers under half of the shortfall, and the cause of the remainder is unknown. That table is the source of V, J and clone size, and D and trimming were worked out from the DNA. Recorded for this sample are around 190,000 clones; more than 80% of them occurred a single time. The top ten clonotypes cover just under 8.5% of the sample.

The paper's findings and limits, for the study overall: The quantity of clinical and demographic metadata differed by source and by participant and was supplied without curation.

The receptor was isolated from a woman aged 55-70 years with acute or convalescent COVID-19. The rearranged segments are TRBV5-1 and TRBJ1-2, and 7 junctional nucleotides match TRBD1. The sample taken for sequencing was peripheral blood. CDR3 region: CASSSGQTYGYTF. The nucleotide sequence reads TGCGCCAGCAGCTCGGGACAGACCTATGGCTACACCTTC.